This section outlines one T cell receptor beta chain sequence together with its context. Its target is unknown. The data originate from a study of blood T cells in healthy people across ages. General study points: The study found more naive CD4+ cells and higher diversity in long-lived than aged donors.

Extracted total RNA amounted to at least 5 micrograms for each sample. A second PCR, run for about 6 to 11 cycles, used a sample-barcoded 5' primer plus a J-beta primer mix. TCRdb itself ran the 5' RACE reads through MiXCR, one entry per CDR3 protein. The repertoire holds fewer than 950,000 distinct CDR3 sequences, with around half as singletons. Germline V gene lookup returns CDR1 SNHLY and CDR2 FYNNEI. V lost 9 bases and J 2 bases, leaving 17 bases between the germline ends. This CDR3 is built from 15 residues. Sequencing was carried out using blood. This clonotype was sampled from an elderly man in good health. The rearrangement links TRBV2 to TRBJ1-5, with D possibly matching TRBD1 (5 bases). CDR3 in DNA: TGTGCCAGTGGGGCAGGGCCCCTTGGCAATCAGCCCCAGCATTTT. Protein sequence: CASGAGPLGNQPQHF.